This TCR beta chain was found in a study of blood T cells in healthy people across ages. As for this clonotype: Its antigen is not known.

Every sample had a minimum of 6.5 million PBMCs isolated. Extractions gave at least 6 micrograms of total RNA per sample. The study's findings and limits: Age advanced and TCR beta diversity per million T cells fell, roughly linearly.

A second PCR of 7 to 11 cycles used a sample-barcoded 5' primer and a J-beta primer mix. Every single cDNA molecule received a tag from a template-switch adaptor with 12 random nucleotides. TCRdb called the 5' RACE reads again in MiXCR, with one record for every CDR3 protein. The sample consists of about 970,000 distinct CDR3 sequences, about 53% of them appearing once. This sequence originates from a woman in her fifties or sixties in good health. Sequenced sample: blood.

CDR3 sequence reads: CASSPEVDSPLHF. As DNA, the CDR3 is TGCGCCAGCAGCCCGGAGGTGGATTCACCCCTCCACTTT. The chain uses TRBV5-1 and TRBJ1-6; no clear D gene. Germline CDR1 SGHRS, CDR2 YFSETQ. V lost 4 bases to trimming and J lost 8 bases, with 10 bases between them. This CDR3 has 13 residues.